This TCR beta chain came from a study of CD8+ T cells in alopecia areata (dated by TCRdb to 2016 to 2018). Background on the whole study: The treated patients took part in an open-label pilot trial in which moderate-to-severe alopecia areata was treated with oral tofacitinib at 5 to 10 mg twice daily. RNA was obtained with the PAXgene miRNA kit for fixed scalp, the miRNeasy kit for PBMCs, and the RNeasy kit for mouse skin. immunoSEQ multiplex PCR using 35 Vbeta forward primers and 13 Jbeta reverse primers was used to amplify TCRbeta CDR3 regions. Clonality in the scalp was compared among normal scalp (n=4), patchy alopecia areata scalp (n=8), and alopecia totalis/universalis scalp (n=8). For the treated patients, the SALT score, which quantifies what percentage of scalp surface area is affected, served as the measure of disease severity. In both human patients and the C3H/HeJ mouse model, the study applied high-throughput TCRbeta sequencing to look at T cell clonal expansion in alopecia areata. Biopsies were taken from tofacitinib-treated patients at baseline and again at 4 and 24 weeks into treatment, and several of those patients also had a later scalp biopsy. Scalp tissue and sorted CD4+ and CD8+ peripheral blood T cells from patchy and totalis/universalis alopecia areata patients and from healthy controls were covered by human TCRbeta sequencing. Patients stayed on tofacitinib for 6 to 18 months and then had 6 months of follow-up off drug so that delayed response and recurrence could be assessed. Overall study results and their limits: Higher clonality and more expanded CD8+ clones were observed in lesional scalp than in normal scalp, particularly in alopecia totalis/universalis, a finding suggestive of antigenic drive. Shared TCR sequences between patients were less evident than in mice, which may be partly attributable to HLA diversity in the patient population. Tofacitinib significantly decreased scalp clonality and the number of expanded CD8+ clones among the top 100 scalp clones. During tofacitinib treatment, many expanded lesional clones stuck around in both scalp and blood, and this persistence may partly explain why relapse happens after treatment is stopped. Resident alphabeta T cells in normal human skin are also sequenced, complicating scalp TCR repertoire analysis, unlike mouse skin dominated by gammadelta T cells. Because the treated cohort was small and had just a single nonresponder, larger studies are needed to establish links between baseline CD8+ expansion and response.

The method behind the library was the immunoSEQ multiplex PCR assay. To provide template for TCR sequencing, every sample had RNA extracted and reverse transcribed into cDNA. SuperScript III was used to make first-strand cDNA, primed with a 2:1 mix of oligo-dT and random hexamers. A synthetic immune receptor repertoire was used to measure amplification bias, and any remaining bias was corrected computationally. In the original analysis: Raw reads were preprocessed for error removal, and CDR3 was defined according to IMGT conventions as running from the conserved cysteine to phenylalanine. Clonality was computed as 1 minus the Shannon entropy, with the entropy normalized by log2 of the number of productive unique TCRs. Whether each scalp clone was CD4 or CD8 was inferred by checking scalp TCRbeta sequences against the CD4 and CD8 repertoires from sorted blood. The table comes from immuneACCESS by way of TCRdb, which keeps in-frame sequences with V and J called. Part of the clones is missing from these tables; in studies checked, under half for an unresolved V gene and the rest for unknown reasons. V and J calls plus clone size are reproduced from that table; the DNA served to infer D and trimming. For this sample the table gives 170,000 or so clones, of which about 53% were detected only once. Of the sample, 10% to 13% falls within the top ten clones.

This clone was counted only a few times. What antigen it recognizes has not been identified. No much larger clonotype is one base removed from it; base qualities were not supplied. The sample's time point label, decoded: around 26 weeks on oral tofacitinib. The sample's treatment or condition, from its label and the paper: oral pan-JAK inhibitor, 5-10 mg twice daily. Lesional scalp punch biopsies and peripheral blood were collected from alopecia areata patients. After PBMCs were isolated by density centrifugation and stained for CD3, CD4 and CD8, a FACSAria was used to sort CD4+ and CD8+ T cells. Unmatched junction bases come to 6, with V trimmed by 5 bases and J by 4 bases. CDR1 and CDR2, looked up from the germline V gene, are SGHAT and FQNNGV. From the cysteine through the phenylalanine, the CDR3 covers 14 amino acids. Only CDR3 DNA remains: 42 bases, in frame from the first base.

Sequences were derived from CD8+ T cells sorted from blood, sampled at week 24, from a patient treated with tofacitinib. This receptor chain uses TRBV11-2 and TRBJ2-3, and 7 junctional nucleotides match TRBD2. The origin of this receptor is a human donor with alopecia areata. At the DNA level, the sequence is TGTGCCAGCAGCCGCGGGGGTTTTTCAGATACGCAGTATTTT. It is translated as CASSRGGFSDTQYF.